This TCR beta chain was captured in a study of cytomegalovirus exposure and HLA in healthy donors (dated by TCRdb to 2016 to 2017). About the full investigation: An earlier analysis of roughly 500 of the donors reported 250 to 350 Gb of sequence data and 95 million to 130 million unique TCR beta sequences obtained from roughly 180 million T cells. The study aimed to test whether signatures of past pathogen exposure could be identified by cataloging public T cell receptors. Roughly five DR-DQ haplotypes were treated as single units for association and clustering because of strong linkage in the cohort. Among about 400 genotyped donors of the cohort, an average of approximately 200,000 unique TCR beta nucleotide sequences was sequenced per donor, of which about 18% were non-productive. Along with the roughly 670-subject first cohort, a separate validation cohort of over 90 different subjects was used. Of the roughly 390 genotyped donors, 65% to 90% fell in the genetic ancestry cluster associated with self-reported Caucasian donors. A later genetic analysis took genome-wide SNP genotypes for about three fifths of the 666 donors and used that subset as a discovery cohort. Donor age, sex, ethnicity and CMV serostatus were compiled together with the repertoire data. The later analysis used no new phenotypic data to find candidate immune exposures, relying instead on TCR beta sequences and their occurrence across donors. In an earlier analysis of 550 to 700 of the donors, high-throughput TCR beta sequencing was used to judge whether each TCR beta V gene segment behaved as functional or pseudogenic. Both class I and class II loci were covered by HLA typing, at four-digit resolution. All discovery cohort repertoires had been generated on a single sequencing platform. The study used immunosequencing to profile the T cell repertoires of approximately 630 subjects and linked those repertoires to cytomegalovirus serostatus. An early release covering just under 650 HLA-typed donors comprised 250 to 350 gigabases of sequencing data and tens of millions of unique TCR sequences. Typing coverage differed by locus: A, B, C, DRB1 and DQB1 were typed in roughly 629-630 donors, DQA1 in approximately 520, DPA1 in around 580, and DPB1 in roughly 470. In a later analysis, previously published TCR beta repertoires from 666 donors were re-analyzed and high-resolution HLA genotyping was added so that TCR occurrence patterns could be studied. To predict cytomegalovirus infection status, the study brought together high-throughput TCR immunosequencing, statistical association of individual TCRs with disease status, and machine learning.

The cohort comprised some 680 healthy bone marrow donors. All cohort members were sampled while nominally healthy, although unrecorded immune exposures were likely present. The donor was CMV seronegative and belonged to the group of 352 seronegative cohort members. Every donor gave a peripheral blood sample, and the peripheral blood mononuclear cells from that sample were used for TCR beta sequencing. Genomic DNA was extracted from the blood cell samples with the Qiagen DNeasy Blood Extraction Kit. The CDR3 starts with the cysteine, ends with the phenylalanine, and has 15 residues. Only the CDR3 DNA is retained, 45 bases long and in frame from the first base. CDR1 and CDR2 are read off the germline V gene as SGDLS and YYNGEE. The trim is 3 bases for V and 3 bases for J, with a gap of 13 bases between the germline ends. Paper-wide results and their limitations: Some IMGT-functional V segments, including TRBV6-2 and TRBV6-3, could not be distinguished by the 87-base-pair reads and were therefore excluded. Because some donors lacked HLA typing at each locus, the association tests relied only on the typed subset. It was suggested by the authors that the approach could potentially be generalized to other disease states and immunological phenotypes. The study gave a list of 150 to 200 TCR beta chains associated with cytomegalovirus. Immune exposure information for the cohort was limited to CMV serostatus. A later genetic analysis associated a missense DCLRE1C variant with V-gene and J-gene trimming of TCR beta chains, and an independent cohort replicated the association. Roughly uniform sequencing depth across donors was assumed in presence/absence analyses, although this assumption may not hold. Correlated functional status among segregating V segments might reflect linkage disequilibrium, but an unknown experimental factor could not be ruled out. Specific HLA alleles were associated with roughly 16,000 TCR beta sequences at a false discovery rate of 0.05 in a later analysis. A cluster of highly shared sequence variants was judged likely to be a technical artifact of the sequencing pipeline. A later analysis found that HLA-associated TCR beta chains were more clonally expanded and had lower generation probabilities than equally common non-associated chains. In a later analysis, most CMV-associated TCR beta chains were found to appear HLA-restricted, with HLA associations seemingly driven largely by CMV exposure. The cohort was sequenced for TCR beta chains only, and without alpha or paired-chain data the features that could be detected were limited. Most TCR sequences were observed very rarely across donors, whereas some public TCRs were present in many individuals. A further reported finding was that TCR beta sequences accurately predicted the HLA-A and HLA-B alleles for most subjects in the first cohort. The classifier was reported to diagnose cytomegalovirus status with high specificity and sensitivity in both the original cohort and the validation cohort. In vitro tests confirmed that three of the cytomegalovirus-associated TCR beta chains recognize cytomegalovirus antigens. In an earlier analysis of under 600 of the donors, most TCR beta V segments were observed in productive rearrangements about 87% or about 30% of the time, broadly matching IMGT annotations. In a later analysis, several top co-occurrence clusters were reported to appear linked to parvovirus B19, influenza, CMV and Epstein-Barr virus. A later genetic analysis reported fewer N-insertions in productive TCRs among donors in an Asian-associated ancestry cluster than the roughly 700-donor mean. In a later analysis, TCR association rates were found to vary across HLA loci, with the most associated TCRs seen for DRB1 alleles and the fewest for HLA-C alleles. The earlier analysis of 587 of the donors excluded approximately 15 rarely observed V segments, including chromosome 9 orphons, because counts were too low. Assigning TCR associations to individual alleles was difficult when HLA alleles, especially DR and DQ, strongly co-occurred.

Receptor amplification or capture employed the immunoSEQ multiplex PCR assay. A mixture of 60 forward primers for TCR Vbeta segments and 13 reverse primers for TCR Jbeta segments was used in the multiplex PCR. Amplification of the CDR3 region of rearranged TCR beta genes was performed with a multiplex PCR assay on genomic DNA. The Illumina HiSeq System was used to sequence the amplified TCR beta libraries as 87-base-pair reads. The authors processed their data as follows. In a later analysis, 77 million or so unique TCR beta chains were counted across the 500 to 850 repertoires, and approximately 11 million of these chains were shared by at least two donors. A nearest-neighbor algorithm error-corrected the raw reads and collapsed the reads into unique sequences, merging closely related sequences to remove PCR and sequencing errors. V, D and J gene segments were assigned by aligning CDR3 sequences to IMGT reference sequences. For a sequence to be retained, at least a six-nucleotide match to both a V gene segment and a J gene segment was required. A rearrangement was called productive if the CDR3 had no stop codons and remained in frame with V and J, and every other rearrangement was called non-productive. CDR3 was defined by IMGT convention, running from the second conserved V-encoded cysteine to the conserved J-encoded phenylalanine. In an earlier analysis of around 600 of the donors, sequences lacking an unambiguous match to a single V gene segment were excluded. An earlier analysis of almost 600 of the donors classified V segments as functional when productive rearrangements were above 56.7% and as segregating when the standard deviation between donors was above 5%. A statistical classification framework was built to diagnose cytomegalovirus status from the catalog of TCR beta chain sequences. In a later analysis, V and J genes were assigned by comparing TCR nucleotide sequences against IMGT/GENE-DB human TR gene sequences. The TCRdist pipeline was used in a later analysis to assign CDR3 sequences and most-parsimonious VDJ recombination scenarios. A later analysis defined each TCR beta chain by its CDR3 amino acid sequence plus V-gene family, and excluded reads lacking a unique V-gene family. A later analysis removed 550 to 700 highly shared, low-generation-probability nucleotide sequences to deal with suspected cross-contamination and a sequencing artifact. In a later analysis, a clonal expansion index for each public chain was calculated from normalized within-repertoire ranks of inferred template counts. In a later analysis, generation probabilities were computed with a VDJ recombination model fitted to out-of-frame rearrangements, and the resulting probabilities were checked against IGoR. Hypergeometric tests were used in a later analysis to score TCR-TCR, TCR-HLA and TCR-CMV co-occurrence, with a repertoire-size bias correction applied to the TCR pairs. A later analysis estimated false discovery rates by permuting HLA or CMV assignments 20 times. In a later analysis, co-occurring TCRs were grouped using DBSCAN, with TCRdist sequence similarity added in when clustering inside HLA-allele-positive subsets. Co-occurrence clustering excluded repertoires with fewer than 30,000 or more than 120,000 public chains, plus five with anomalous nucleotide sharing. TCRdb mirrors the immuneACCESS table, restricted to in-frame sequences. Some clones are absent from its copies; in checked studies, under half trace to an unresolved V gene, and the reason for the others is unknown. That table is the source of V, J and clone size, and D and trimming were worked out from the DNA. In this sample the table shows about 250,000 clones, about four fifths of which occur a single time. More than 0.3% of the sample comes from the top ten.

As concerns this clone: Its target antigen remains unknown. The input lacks base qualities; no much larger clone sits a single base away.

Material for sequencing was PBMCs. Rearrangement joined TRBV9 to TRBJ2-1; TRBD2 could be the D gene, as 5 bases match. The TCR was taken from a girl aged 2-9 years in good health and CMV-seronegative. The nucleotide sequence reads as follows: TGTGCCAGCAGCGCCTCGGACTTCGACTACAATGAGCAGTTCTTC. This is translated as CASSASDFDYNEQFF.